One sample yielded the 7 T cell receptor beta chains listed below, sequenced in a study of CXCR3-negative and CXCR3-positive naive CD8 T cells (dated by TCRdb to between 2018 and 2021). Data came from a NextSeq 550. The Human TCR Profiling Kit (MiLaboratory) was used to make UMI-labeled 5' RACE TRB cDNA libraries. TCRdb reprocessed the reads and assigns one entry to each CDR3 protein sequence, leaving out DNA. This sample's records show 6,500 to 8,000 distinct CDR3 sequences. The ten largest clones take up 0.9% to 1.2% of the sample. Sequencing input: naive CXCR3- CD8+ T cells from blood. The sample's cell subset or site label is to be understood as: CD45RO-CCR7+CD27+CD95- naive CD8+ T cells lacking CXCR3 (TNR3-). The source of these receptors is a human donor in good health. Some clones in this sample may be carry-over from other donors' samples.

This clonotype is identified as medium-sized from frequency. CDR3: CSASRPIDTEAFF. This chain links TRBV20-1 with TRBJ1-1. Germline V CDR1 and CDR2: DFQATT, SNEGSKA (reference sequence). This CDR3 comprises 13 residues.

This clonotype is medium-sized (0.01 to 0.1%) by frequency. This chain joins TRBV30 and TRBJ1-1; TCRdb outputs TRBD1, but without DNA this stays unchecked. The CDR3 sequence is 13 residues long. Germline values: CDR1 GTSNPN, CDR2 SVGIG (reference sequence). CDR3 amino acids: CAWKWQGDTEAFF.

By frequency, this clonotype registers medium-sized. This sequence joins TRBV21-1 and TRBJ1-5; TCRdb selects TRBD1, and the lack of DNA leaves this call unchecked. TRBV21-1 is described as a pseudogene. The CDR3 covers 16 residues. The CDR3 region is CASSKVLDRGKWAQHF.

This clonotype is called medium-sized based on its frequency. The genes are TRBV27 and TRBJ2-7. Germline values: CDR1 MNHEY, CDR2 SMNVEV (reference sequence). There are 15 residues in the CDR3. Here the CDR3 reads CASSLGWGSSYEQYF.

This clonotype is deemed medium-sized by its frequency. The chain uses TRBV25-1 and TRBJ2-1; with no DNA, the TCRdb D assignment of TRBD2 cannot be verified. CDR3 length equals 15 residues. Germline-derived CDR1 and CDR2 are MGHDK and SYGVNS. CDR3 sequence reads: CASSGRGGPQHEQFF.

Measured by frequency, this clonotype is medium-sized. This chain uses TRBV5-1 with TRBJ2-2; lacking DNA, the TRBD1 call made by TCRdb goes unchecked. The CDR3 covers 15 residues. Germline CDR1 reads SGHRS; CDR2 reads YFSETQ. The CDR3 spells CASRPGQGATGELFF.

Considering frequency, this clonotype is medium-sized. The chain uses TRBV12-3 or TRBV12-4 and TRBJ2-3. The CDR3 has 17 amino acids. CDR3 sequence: CASSLNPEVRGTDTQYF.